The clone carrying this T cell receptor beta chain has just a few counts. Its antigen is still unknown. CDR3 size: 13 residues. Germline CDR1 reads SGHTA; CDR2 reads FQGNSA. Trimming left V 5 bases short and J 5 bases short, with 9 bases between. Each CDR3 protein gets one entry after TCRdb re-called the 5' RACE reads with MiXCR. The sample contains roughly 300,000 distinct CDR3 sequences, roughly 8.3% of which appear only once. The data were obtained in a study of T cells after yellow fever vaccination. Study-wide results and limits: Reappearance after the booster was observed for most primary-vaccination clones (roughly 97% CD4, about 86% CD8). When the response was secondary, it was weaker but reached its peak faster, day 5 versus 15.

The receptor comes from a man in his late teens or twenties who received the YFV17D yellow fever vaccine. J is TRBJ2-2 and V is TRBV7-2, with D uncertain. Specimen: PBMCs, collected roughly seven weeks after the first yellow fever vaccination. The CDR3 region has the DNA TGTGCCAGCAGCCAATCAGAGACCGGGGAGCTGTTTTTT. Translation: CASSQSETGELFF.